The clone carrying this T cell receptor beta chain showed up just a few times. Its antigen is unidentified. These data belong to a study of blood T cells in healthy people across ages. Study summary: Template-switching capture recovered about one barcoded beta molecule per two T cells. Points from the study as a whole: Roughly linearly, TCR beta diversity per million T cells fell as age increased.

A second PCR of 7 to 11 cycles used a sample-barcoded 5' primer and a J-beta primer mix. Every single cDNA molecule received a tag from a template-switch adaptor with 12 random nucleotides. TCRdb redid the calling of the 5' RACE reads with MiXCR, one entry per CDR3 protein. This sample has fewer than 900,000 distinct CDR3 sequences, with around 36% found just once. This TCR derives from a man between 18 and 29 years old in good health. Input material: blood.

CDR3 sequence (DNA): TGTGCCAGCAGCGTAGGGGGCCCAGGGGGAGATGGCTACACCTTC. It yields the protein CASSVGGPGGDGYTF. This chain connects TRBV9 to TRBJ1-2; 7 nucleotides line up with TRBD1. V gave up 0 bases and J gave up 6 bases; unmatched junction bases: 8. This CDR3 contains 15 residues. Germline V gene sequence: CDR1 SGDLS, CDR2 YYNGEE.